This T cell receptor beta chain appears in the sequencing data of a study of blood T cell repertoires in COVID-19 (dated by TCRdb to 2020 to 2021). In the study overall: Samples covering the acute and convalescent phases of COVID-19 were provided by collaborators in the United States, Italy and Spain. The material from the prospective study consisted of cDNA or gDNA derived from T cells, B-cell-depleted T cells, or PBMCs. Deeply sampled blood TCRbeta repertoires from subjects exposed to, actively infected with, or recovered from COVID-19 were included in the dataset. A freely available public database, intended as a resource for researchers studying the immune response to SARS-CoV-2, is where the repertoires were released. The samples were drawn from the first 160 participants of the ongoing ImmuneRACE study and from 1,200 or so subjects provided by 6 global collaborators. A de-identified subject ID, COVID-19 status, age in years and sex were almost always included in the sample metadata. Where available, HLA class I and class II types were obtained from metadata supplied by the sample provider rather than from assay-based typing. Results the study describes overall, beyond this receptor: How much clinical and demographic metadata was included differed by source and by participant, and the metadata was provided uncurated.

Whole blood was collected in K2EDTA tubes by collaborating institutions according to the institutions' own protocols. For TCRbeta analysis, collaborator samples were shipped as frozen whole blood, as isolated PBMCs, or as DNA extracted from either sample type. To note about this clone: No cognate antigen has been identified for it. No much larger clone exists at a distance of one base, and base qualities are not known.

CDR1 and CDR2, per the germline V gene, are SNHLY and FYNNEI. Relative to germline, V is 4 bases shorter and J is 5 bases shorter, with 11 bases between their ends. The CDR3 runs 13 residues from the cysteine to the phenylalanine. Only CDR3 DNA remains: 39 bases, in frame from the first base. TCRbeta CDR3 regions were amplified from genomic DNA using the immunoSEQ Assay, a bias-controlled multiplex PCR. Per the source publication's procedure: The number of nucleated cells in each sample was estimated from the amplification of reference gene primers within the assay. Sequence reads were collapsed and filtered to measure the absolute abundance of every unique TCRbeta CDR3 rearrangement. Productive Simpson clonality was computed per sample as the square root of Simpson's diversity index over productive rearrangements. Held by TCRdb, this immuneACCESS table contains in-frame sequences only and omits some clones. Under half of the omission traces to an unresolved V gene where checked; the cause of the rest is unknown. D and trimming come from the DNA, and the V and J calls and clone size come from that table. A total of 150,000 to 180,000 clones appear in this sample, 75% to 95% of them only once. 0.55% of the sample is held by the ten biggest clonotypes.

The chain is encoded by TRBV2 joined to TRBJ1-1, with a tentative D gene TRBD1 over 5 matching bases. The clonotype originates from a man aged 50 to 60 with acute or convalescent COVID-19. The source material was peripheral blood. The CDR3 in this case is CASSAGGYTEAFF. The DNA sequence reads TGTGCCAGCAGTGCCGGGGGTTATACTGAAGCTTTCTTT.